This T cell receptor beta chain is drawn from a study of beta chain features in type 1 diabetes. Overall study findings and caveats: Moderate yet significant TCRB CDR3 shortening was seen in Type 1 diabetes patients in all four CD4+ subsets.

The CDR3 has 15 amino acids. V was clipped by 4 bases and J by 3 bases; unmatched bases: 8. Germline values: CDR1 MGHRA, CDR2 YSYEKL. This clone was found many times. Its target is unknown. TCRB transcripts that were expressed got sequenced, as all of the isolated RNA had been reverse transcribed. Generated by immunoSEQ multiplex PCR, the TCRdb table keeps only in-frame clones and is missing some. Of roughly 350,000 clones listed, over 8.5% are singletons. The chain links TRBV4-1 to TRBJ2-7; 8 nucleotides align to TRBD2. The TCR originated in a man younger than 45 with type 1 diabetes. Sequenced material: central memory CD4+ T cells from blood. The CDR3, as DNA: TGCGCCAGCAGCCTTGCGGATAGCGGGGACTACGAGCAGTACTTC. This codes for CASSLADSGDYEQYF.